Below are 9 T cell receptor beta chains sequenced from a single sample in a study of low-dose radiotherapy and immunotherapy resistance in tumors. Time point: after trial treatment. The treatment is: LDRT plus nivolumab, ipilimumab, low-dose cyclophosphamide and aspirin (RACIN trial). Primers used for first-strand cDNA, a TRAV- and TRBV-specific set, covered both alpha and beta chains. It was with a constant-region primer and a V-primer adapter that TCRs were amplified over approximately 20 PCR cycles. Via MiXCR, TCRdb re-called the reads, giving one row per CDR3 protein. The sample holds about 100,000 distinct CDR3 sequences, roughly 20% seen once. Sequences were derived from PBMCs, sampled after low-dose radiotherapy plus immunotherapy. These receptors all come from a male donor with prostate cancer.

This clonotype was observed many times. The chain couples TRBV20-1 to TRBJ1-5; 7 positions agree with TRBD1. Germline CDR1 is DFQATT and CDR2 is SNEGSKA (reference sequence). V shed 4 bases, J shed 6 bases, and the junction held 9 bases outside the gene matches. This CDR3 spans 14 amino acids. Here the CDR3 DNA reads TGCAGTGCTACCGACAGGGATGTAAGTCAGCCCCAGCATTTT. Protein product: CSATDRDVSQPQHF.

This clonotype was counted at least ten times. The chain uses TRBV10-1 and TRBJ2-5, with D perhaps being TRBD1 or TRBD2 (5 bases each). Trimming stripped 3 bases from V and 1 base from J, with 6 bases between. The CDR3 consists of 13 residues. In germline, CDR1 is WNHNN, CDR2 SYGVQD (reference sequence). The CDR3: CASSDGGQETQYF. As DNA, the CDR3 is TGCGCCAGCAGTGATGGGGGCCAAGAGACCCAGTACTTC.

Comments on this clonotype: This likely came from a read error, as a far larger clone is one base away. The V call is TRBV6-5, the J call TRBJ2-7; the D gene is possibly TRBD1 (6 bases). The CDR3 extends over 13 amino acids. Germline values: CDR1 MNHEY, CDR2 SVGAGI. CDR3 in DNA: TGTGCCAGCAGAACAGGGAGCTCCTACGAGCAGTGCTTC. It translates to CASRTGSSYEQCF.

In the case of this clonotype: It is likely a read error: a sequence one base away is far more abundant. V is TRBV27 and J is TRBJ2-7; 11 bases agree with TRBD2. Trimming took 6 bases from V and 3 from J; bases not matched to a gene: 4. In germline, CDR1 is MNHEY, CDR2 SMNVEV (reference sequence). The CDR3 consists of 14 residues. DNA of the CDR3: TGTGCCAGCAGACTAGCGGGGGCCAACTACGAGCAGTACTTC. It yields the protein CASRLAGANYEQYF.

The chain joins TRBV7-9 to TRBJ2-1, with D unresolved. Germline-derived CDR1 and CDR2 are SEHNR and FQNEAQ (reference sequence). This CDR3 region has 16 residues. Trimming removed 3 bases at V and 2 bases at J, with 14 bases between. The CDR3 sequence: CASSLSTGPTYNEQFF. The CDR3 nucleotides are TGTGCCAGCAGCTTGTCGACGGGTCCCACCTACAATGAGCAGTTCTTC.

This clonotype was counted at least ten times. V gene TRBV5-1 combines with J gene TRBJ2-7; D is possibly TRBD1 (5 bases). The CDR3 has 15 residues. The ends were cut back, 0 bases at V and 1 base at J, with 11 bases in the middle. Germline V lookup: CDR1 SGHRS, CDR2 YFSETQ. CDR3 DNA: TGCGCCAGCAGCTTGGGGGGCAGTCCATCCTACGAGCAGTACTTC. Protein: CASSLGGSPSYEQYF. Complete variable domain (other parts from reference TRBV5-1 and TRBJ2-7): KAGVTQTPRYLIKTRGQQVTLSCSPISGHRSVSWYQQTPGQGLQFLFEYFSETQRNKGNFPGRFSGRQFSNSRSEMNVSTLELGDSALYLCASSLGGSPSYEQYFGPGTRLTVT.

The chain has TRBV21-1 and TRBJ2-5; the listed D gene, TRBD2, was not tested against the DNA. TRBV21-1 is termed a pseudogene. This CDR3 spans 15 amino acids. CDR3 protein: CASSKEGGGAETQYF. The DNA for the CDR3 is TGTGCCAGCAGCAAAGAGGGCGGGGGGGCAGAGACCCAGTACTTC.

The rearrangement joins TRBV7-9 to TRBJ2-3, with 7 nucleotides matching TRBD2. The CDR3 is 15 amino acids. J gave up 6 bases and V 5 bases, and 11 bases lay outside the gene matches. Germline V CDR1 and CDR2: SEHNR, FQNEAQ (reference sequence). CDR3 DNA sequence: TGTGCCAGCAGCCCTCCGGGACTAATCGCTGATACGCAGTATTTT. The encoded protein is CASSPPGLIADTQYF. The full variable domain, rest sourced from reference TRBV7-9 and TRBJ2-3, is DTGVSQNPRHKITKRGQNVTFRCDPISEHNRLYWYRQTLGQGPEFLTYFQNEAQLEKSRLLSDRFSAERPKGSFSTLEIQRTEQGDSAMYLCASSPPGLIADTQYFGPGTRLTVL.

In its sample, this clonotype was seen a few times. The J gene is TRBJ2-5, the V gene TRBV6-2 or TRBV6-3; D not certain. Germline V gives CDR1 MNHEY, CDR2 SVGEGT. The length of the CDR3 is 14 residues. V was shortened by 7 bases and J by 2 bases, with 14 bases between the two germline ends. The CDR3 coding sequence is TGTGCCAGCATTAAAGATGGGTCGCAAGAGACCCAGTACTTC. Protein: CASIKDGSQETQYF.